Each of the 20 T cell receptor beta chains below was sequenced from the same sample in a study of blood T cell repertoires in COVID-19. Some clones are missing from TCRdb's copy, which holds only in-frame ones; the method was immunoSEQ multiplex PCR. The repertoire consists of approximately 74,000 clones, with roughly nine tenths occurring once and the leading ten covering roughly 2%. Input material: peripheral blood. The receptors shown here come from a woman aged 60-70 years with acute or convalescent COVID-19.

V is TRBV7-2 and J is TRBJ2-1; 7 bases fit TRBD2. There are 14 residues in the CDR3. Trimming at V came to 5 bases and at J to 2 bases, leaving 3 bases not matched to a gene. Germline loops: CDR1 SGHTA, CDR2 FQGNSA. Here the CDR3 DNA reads TGTGCCAGCAGCCTTAGCGGGCCCTACAATGAGCAGTTCTTC. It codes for CASSLSGPYNEQFF.

The CDR3 DNA reads TGTGCCAGCAGCCCGCAACAGGGTCGCGGTGAGCAGTTCTTC. This translates into CASSPQQGRGEQFF. The V gene is TRBV7-9, the J gene TRBJ2-1; TRBD1 is a possible D gene (6 bases). In germline, CDR1 is SEHNR, CDR2 FQNEAQ (reference sequence). This CDR3 spans 14 amino acids. V lost 5 bases and J 9 bases, leaving 17 bases between the germline ends.

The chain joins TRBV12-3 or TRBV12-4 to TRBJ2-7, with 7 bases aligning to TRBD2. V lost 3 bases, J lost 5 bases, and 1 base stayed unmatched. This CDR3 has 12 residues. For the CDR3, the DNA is TGTGCCAGCAGTTTGGGGGGGAACGAGCAGTACTTC. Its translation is CASSLGGNEQYF.

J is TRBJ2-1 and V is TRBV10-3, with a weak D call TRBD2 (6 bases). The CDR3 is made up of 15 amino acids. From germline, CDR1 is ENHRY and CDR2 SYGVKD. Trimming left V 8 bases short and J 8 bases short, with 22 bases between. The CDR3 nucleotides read TGTGCCATCTGCCCGGGACTCCCAAACCCCTATGAGCAGTTCTTC. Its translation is CAICPGLPNPYEQFF.

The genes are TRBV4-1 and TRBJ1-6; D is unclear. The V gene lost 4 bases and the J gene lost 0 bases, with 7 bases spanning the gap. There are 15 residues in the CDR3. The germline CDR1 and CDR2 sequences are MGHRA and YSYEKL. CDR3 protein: CASSPESSYNSPLHF. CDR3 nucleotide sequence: TGCGCCAGCAGCCCCGAGAGCTCCTATAATTCACCCCTCCACTTT.

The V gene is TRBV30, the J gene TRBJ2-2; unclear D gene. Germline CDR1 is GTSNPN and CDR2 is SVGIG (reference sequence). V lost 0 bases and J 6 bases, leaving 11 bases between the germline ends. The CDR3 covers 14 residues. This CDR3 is CAWSVIFNSGELFF. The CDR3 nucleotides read TGTGCCTGGAGTGTAATCTTTAACTCCGGGGAGCTGTTTTTT.

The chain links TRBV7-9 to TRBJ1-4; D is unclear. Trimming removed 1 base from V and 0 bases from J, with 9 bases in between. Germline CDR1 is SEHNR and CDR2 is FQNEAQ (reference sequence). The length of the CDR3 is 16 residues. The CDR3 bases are TGTGCCAGCAGCTTAGGAGGGTTCCCAACTAATGAAAAACTGTTTTTT. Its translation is CASSLGGFPTNEKLFF.

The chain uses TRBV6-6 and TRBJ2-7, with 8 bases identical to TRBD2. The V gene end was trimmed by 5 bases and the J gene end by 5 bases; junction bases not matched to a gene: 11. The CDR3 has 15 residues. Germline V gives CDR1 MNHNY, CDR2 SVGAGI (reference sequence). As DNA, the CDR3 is TGTGCCAGCAGTCCCAGCCGGGAGGGCCCAGACGAGCAGTACTTC. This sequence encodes CASSPSREGPDEQYF.

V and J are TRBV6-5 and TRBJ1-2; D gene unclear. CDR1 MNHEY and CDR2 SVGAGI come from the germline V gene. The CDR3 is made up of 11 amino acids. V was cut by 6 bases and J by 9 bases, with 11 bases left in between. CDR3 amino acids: CASSTFRSYTF. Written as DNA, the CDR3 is TGTGCCAGCAGCACCTTTAGAAGCTACACCTTC.

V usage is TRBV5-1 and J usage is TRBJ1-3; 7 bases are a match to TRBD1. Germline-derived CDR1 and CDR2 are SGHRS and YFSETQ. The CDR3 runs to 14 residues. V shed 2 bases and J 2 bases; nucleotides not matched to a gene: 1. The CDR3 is CASSFGTAGNTIYF. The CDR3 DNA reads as TGCGCCAGCAGCTTCGGGACAGCTGGAAACACCATATATTTT.

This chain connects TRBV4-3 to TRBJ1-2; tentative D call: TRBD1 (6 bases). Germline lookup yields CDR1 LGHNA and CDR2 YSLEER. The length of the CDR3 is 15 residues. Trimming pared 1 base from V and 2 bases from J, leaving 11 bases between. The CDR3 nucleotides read TGCGCCAGCAGCCAAGCGACAACAGGGAACTATGGCTACACCTTC. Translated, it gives CASSQATTGNYGYTF.

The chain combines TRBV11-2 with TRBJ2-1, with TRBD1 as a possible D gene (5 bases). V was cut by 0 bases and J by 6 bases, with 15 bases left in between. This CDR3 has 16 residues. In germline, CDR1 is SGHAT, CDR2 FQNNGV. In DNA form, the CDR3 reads TGTGCCAGCAGCTTAGATCCTTTAGACAGAACCAATGAGCAGTTCTTC. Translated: CASSLDPLDRTNEQFF.

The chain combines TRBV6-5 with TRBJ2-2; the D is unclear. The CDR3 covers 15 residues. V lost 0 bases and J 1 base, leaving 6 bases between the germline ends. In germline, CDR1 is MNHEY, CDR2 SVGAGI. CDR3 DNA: TGTGCCAGCAGTTACTCGACTGGGAACACCGGGGAGCTGTTTTTT. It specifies CASSYSTGNTGELFF.

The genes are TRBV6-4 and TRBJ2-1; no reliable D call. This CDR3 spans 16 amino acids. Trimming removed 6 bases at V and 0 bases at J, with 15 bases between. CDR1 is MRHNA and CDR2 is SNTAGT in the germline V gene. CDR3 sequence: CASRSPLLSSYNEQFF. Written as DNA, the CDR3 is TGTGCCAGCAGGTCCCCTTTGCTAAGCTCCTACAATGAGCAGTTCTTC.

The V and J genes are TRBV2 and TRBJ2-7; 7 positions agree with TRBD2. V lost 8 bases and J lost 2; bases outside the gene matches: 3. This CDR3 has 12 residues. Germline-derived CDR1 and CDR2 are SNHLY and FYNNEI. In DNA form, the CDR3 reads TGTGCCAGCGAGGGGACTACCTACGAGCAGTACTTC. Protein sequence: CASEGTTYEQYF.

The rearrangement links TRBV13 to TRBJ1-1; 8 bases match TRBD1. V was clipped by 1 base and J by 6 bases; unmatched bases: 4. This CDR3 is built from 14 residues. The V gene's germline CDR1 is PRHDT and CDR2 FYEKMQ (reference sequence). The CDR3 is CASSLARTGPEAFF. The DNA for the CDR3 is TGTGCCAGCAGCTTAGCGCGGACAGGGCCTGAAGCTTTCTTT. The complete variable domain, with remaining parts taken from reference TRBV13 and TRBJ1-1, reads AAGVIQSPRHLIKEKRETATLKCYPIPRHDTVYWYQQGPGQDPQFLISFYEKMQSDKGSIPDRFSAQQFSDYHSELNMSSLELGDSALYFCASSLARTGPEAFFGQGTRLTVV.

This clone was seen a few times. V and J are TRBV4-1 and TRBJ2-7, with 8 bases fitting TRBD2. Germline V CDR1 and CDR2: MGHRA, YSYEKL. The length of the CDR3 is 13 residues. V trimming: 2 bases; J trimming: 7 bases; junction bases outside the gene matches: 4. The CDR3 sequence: CASSQQREREQYF. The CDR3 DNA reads TGCGCCAGCAGCCAACAGCGGGAGAGGGAGCAGTACTTC.

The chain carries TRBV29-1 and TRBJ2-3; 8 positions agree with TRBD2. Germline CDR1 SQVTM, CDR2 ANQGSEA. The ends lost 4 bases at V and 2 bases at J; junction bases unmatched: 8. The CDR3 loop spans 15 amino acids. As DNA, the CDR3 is TGCAGCGTTGCCAGACTAGCGCAGGTCACAGATACGCAGTATTTT. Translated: CSVARLAQVTDTQYF.

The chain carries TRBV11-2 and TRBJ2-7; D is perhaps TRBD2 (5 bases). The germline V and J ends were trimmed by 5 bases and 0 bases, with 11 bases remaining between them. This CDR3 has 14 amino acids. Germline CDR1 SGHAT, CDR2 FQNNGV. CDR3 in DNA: TGTGCCAGCAGCCCCGCCGGGAACTCCTACGAGCAGTACTTC. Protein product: CASSPAGNSYEQYF.

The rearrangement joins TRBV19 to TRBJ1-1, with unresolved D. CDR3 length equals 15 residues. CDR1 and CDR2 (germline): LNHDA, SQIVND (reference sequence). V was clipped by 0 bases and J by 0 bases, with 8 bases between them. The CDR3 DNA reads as TGTGCCAGTAGTATAGAGGGAGTCATGAACACTGAAGCTTTCTTT. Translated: CASSIEGVMNTEAFF.